One and the same sample provided the 22 T cell receptor beta chains below, sequenced in a study. TCRdb analysed the 5' RACE reads with MiXCR anew, one entry per CDR3 protein. The sample records about 40,000 distinct CDR3 sequences, approximately 17% being singletons. The sample was naive CD4+ T cells sorted from a lymph node. Subset here: naive CD4+ T cells, CD4+CD45RA+CD25-. These receptors originate from a female donor with breast cancer.

The rearrangement uses TRBV12-3 or TRBV12-4 and TRBJ1-4; TRBD1 is a possible D gene (6 bases). V lost 6 bases, J lost 8 bases, and 16 bases lay in between. The CDR3 is 14 residues long. CDR3 region: CASSEGGVKEKLFF. The CDR3 DNA sequence: TGTGCCAGCAGCGAAGGGGGAGTAAAGGAAAAACTGTTTTTT.

There are a few counts of this clonotype. The rearrangement uses TRBV28 and TRBJ1-4, with D tentatively TRBD1 (5 bases). Germline assignment: CDR1 MDHEN and CDR2 SYDVKM. V lost 6 bases and J 8 bases, leaving 19 bases between the germline ends. The CDR3 totals 15 residues. CDR3 amino acids: CASRHQGHQEEKLFF. The DNA for the CDR3 is TGTGCCAGCAGACACCAGGGTCACCAGGAAGAAAAACTGTTTTTT.

This clonotype was detected many times. CDR3 in amino acids: CSASVTGTSGTDTQYF. The CDR3 coding sequence is TGCAGTGCGAGTGTTACCGGGACTAGCGGCACAGATACGCAGTATTTT. The chain employs TRBV20-1 and TRBJ2-3, with 10 bases that match TRBD2. The CDR3 is made up of 16 amino acids. The ends lost 6 bases at V and 1 base at J; junction bases unmatched: 10. In germline, CDR1 is DFQATT, CDR2 SNEGSKA (reference sequence).

This clonotype came up many times. The CDR3 reads CASSHGTSGTNYGYTF. In DNA, the CDR3 is TGCGCCAGCAGCCATGGGACAAGTGGCACTAACTATGGCTACACCTTC. This chain uses TRBV4-3 with TRBJ1-2; D is perhaps TRBD1 (6 bases). The germline CDR1 and CDR2 sequences are LGHNA and YSLEER. Trimming took off 3 bases at V and 0 bases at J, with 14 bases between the two ends. The CDR3 spans 16 residues.

The DNA of the CDR3 is TGTGCCAGCGACTTGGGACAGGGCCTTGGAAACACTGAAGCTTTCTTT. Protein product: CASDLGQGLGNTEAFF. The chain has TRBV6-2 or TRBV6-3 and TRBJ1-1; TRBD1 agrees at 9 bases. The germline gives CDR1 MNHEY, CDR2 SVGEGT. V dropped 8 bases and J dropped 2; count of bases not matched to a gene: 12. The CDR3 contains 16 residues.

DNA for the CDR3: TGCGCCAGCAGCTTCTTAGCGGGAAGTAATGAGCAGTTCTTC. It is translated as CASSFLAGSNEQFF. This chain joins TRBV5-1 and TRBJ2-1, with 8 bases identical to TRBD2. V dropped 2 bases and J dropped 7; count of bases not matched to a gene: 5. CDR1 is SGHRS and CDR2 is YFSETQ in the germline V gene. This CDR3 contains 14 residues.

The chain joins TRBV6-1 to TRBJ1-5; D gene ambiguous. V shed 7 bases and J shed 0 bases, with 16 bases lying between them. Germline V gene lookup returns CDR1 MNHNS and CDR2 SASEGT. This CDR3 region has 16 residues. CDR3 sequence reads: CASTRSLDHSNQPQHF. Written as DNA, the CDR3 is TGTGCCAGCACCAGAAGCCTTGACCATAGCAATCAGCCCCAGCATTTT.

This clonotype was seen a few times. This chain connects TRBV20-1 to TRBJ2-2; weak D call: TRBD2 (6 bases). V was trimmed by 0 bases and J by 4 bases, leaving 9 bases between them. The germline gives CDR1 DFQATT, CDR2 SNEGSKA (reference sequence). The CDR3 contains 14 residues. The CDR3 protein is CSARDTSSTGELFF. The CDR3 DNA is TGCAGTGCTAGAGATACTAGCAGCACCGGGGAGCTGTTTTTT.

This clonotype occurred many times. The V call is TRBV12-3 or TRBV12-4, the J call TRBJ1-5; D gene ambiguous. The CDR3 totals 13 residues. V lost 5 bases, J lost 7 bases, and 12 bases lay in between. CDR3 in amino acids: CASSGSWSQPQHF. The CDR3 nucleotides read TGTGCCAGCAGTGGGTCGTGGTCCCAGCCCCAGCATTTT.

This rearrangement joins TRBV20-1 to TRBJ2-3; TRBD2 agrees at 7 bases. The CDR3 consists of 15 residues. In germline, CDR1 is DFQATT, CDR2 SNEGSKA (reference sequence). V lost 6 bases and J lost 6; bases outside the gene matches: 15. As DNA, the CDR3 is TGCAGTGCCCCTCGGCGGGCGGGGGTGCGGGATACGCAGTATTTT. Translating gives CSAPRRAGVRDTQYF.

This clonotype was counted once. Given a much more abundant clone one base away, this may be a read error. CDR3 DNA: TGTGCCAGCAGCCTCGTTATGAACACTGAAGCTCTCTTT. Translation gives CASSLVMNTEALF. The chain is built from TRBV11-2 and TRBJ1-1; D not resolved. The CDR3 is 13 residues long. The germline CDR1 and CDR2 sequences are SGHAT and FQNNGV.

This clonotype was counted many times. J is TRBJ2-5 and V is TRBV7-9, with a weak D call TRBD2 (5 bases). The V end was cut by 5 bases, the J end by 4 bases, with 23 bases between. Germline V CDR1 and CDR2: SEHNR, FQNEAQ (reference sequence). The CDR3 covers 17 residues. The CDR3 coding sequence is TGTGCCAGCAGCCCCACTCCCCCCCTTTTAGGAGGAGAGACCCAGTACTTC. Protein: CASSPTPPLLGGETQYF.

Turning to this clonotype: At one end the junction does not follow the germline gene, possibly because of a read error. The V call is TRBV7-2, the J call TRBJ2-5; 11 bases are a match to TRBD2. The CDR3 runs to 14 residues. Per the germline V gene, CDR1 is SGHTA and CDR2 is FQGNSA. The CDR3 coding sequence is TGTGCCACCAGCTTATTAACTAGCGGGGGCCGGCAGTACTTC. It specifies CATSLLTSGGRQYF.

In regard to this clonotype: With a much larger clone just one base away, this may be a read error. The J gene is TRBJ2-5, the V gene TRBV20-1; TRBD2 matches at 7 bases. Germline V gene data show CDR1 as DFQATT and CDR2 as SNEGSKA (reference sequence). The CDR3 length is 16 residues. This CDR3 reads CSARDFGEGLQETRYF. CDR3 DNA: TGCAGTGCTAGAGATTTCGGGGAGGGCCTCCAAGAGACCCGGTACTTC.

A word on this clonotype: Being one base from a much bigger clone, this may be a read error. The chain carries TRBV20-1 and TRBJ2-4, with unresolved D. The V end was cut by 6 bases, the J end by 7 bases, with 13 bases between. This CDR3 is 12 amino acids long. Germline lookup yields CDR1 DFQATT and CDR2 SNEGSKA (reference sequence). The CDR3: CSAAYGLNIQYF. CDR3 bases: TGCAGTGCGGCGTATGGTCTGAACATTCAGTACTTC.

This chain links TRBV5-1 with TRBJ1-6; 7 bases map to TRBD1. The trim removed 4 bases at V and 6 bases at J, leaving 7 bases unmatched. Germline V lookup: CDR1 SGHRS, CDR2 YFSETQ. The CDR3 length is 15 residues. The CDR3 loop is CASSGTGQPNSPLHF. Written as DNA, the CDR3 is TGCGCCAGCAGCGGTACGGGACAGCCTAATTCACCCCTCCACTTT.

A word on this clonotype: Given a much more abundant clone one base away, this may be a read error. The CDR3 does not end in the conserved phenylalanine or tryptophan, so this is likely a read error. The rearrangement links TRBV6-1 to TRBJ1-2; D remains ambiguous. The V end lost 1 base, the J end lost 7 bases, and 16 bases lay between the germline ends. CDR1 and CDR2 (germline): MNHNS, SASEGT. This CDR3 is 15 amino acids long. This CDR3 is CASSEVANRGSGYTC. CDR3 nucleotide sequence: TGTGCCAGCAGTGAAGTGGCAAACCGAGGTTCTGGCTACACCTGC.

The chain uses TRBV5-1 and TRBJ1-2; D is unclear. Between the trimmed V and J ends, which lost 4 bases and 8 bases, there was a span of 9 bases. The CDR3 is 11 amino acids. From germline, CDR1 is SGHRS and CDR2 YFSETQ. The CDR3: CASSAKGGYTF. As DNA, the CDR3 is TGCGCCAGCAGCGCTAAGGGAGGCTACACCTTC.

The chain carries TRBV12-3 or TRBV12-4 and TRBJ2-4; unclear D gene. The ends were cut back, 0 bases at V and 2 bases at J, with 5 bases in the middle. The CDR3 totals 14 residues. Here the CDR3 reads CASSLAGSKNIQYF. The CDR3 region has the DNA TGTGCCAGCAGTTTAGCGGGGTCCAAAAACATTCAGTACTTC.

CDR3 DNA sequence: TGTGCCTGGAGTGTTCGGGCTTTTTGGCAGCCCCAGCATTTT. Encoded protein: CAWSVRAFWQPQHF. The V call is TRBV30, the J call TRBJ1-5; D remains ambiguous. CDR3 size: 14 residues. Trimming stripped 0 bases from V and 7 bases from J, with 13 bases between. Germline V gene lookup returns CDR1 GTSNPN and CDR2 SVGIG (reference sequence). Drawing the rest from reference TRBV30 and TRBJ1-5, the complete variable domain is SQTIHQWPATLVQPVGSPLSLECTVEGTSNPNLYWYRQAAGRGLQLLFYSVGIGQISSEVPQNLSASRPQDRQFILSSKKLLLSDSGFYLCAWSVRAFWQPQHFGDGTRLSIL.

This clonotype has a count of ten or more. This rearrangement joins TRBV4-3 to TRBJ2-5; unclear D gene. The ends were cut back, 5 bases at V and 5 bases at J, with 12 bases in the middle. CDR1 LGHNA and CDR2 YSLEER come from the germline V gene. The CDR3 is 13 amino acids. The CDR3 DNA reads as TGCGCCAGCAGCTCCACGACGTCGGAGACCCAGTACTTC. This translates into CASSSTTSETQYF.

This clonotype was found many times. The CDR3 bases are TGTGCCAGCAGTCCCGTTAGGACCACAAATCAGCCCCAGCATTTT. This sequence encodes CASSPVRTTNQPQHF. This chain joins TRBV6-1 and TRBJ1-5; D is ambiguous. V lost 5 bases, J lost 4 bases, and 15 bases lay in between. CDR1 is MNHNS, CDR2 SASEGT, per germline. There are 15 residues in the CDR3.